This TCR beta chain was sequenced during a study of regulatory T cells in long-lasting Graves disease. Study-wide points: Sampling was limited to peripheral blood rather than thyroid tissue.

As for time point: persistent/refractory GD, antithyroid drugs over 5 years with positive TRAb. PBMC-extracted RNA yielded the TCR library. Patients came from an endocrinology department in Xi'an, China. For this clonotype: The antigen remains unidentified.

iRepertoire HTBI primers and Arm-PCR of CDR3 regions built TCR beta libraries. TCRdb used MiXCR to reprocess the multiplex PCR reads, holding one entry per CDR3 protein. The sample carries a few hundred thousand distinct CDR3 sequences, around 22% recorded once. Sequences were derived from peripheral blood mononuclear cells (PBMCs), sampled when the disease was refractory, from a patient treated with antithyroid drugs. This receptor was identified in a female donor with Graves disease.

The CDR3 DNA reads TGCAGTGCTAAGAAAGACGTAAGTTACGAGCAGTACTTC. Protein: CSAKKDVSYEQYF. The V and J genes are TRBV20-1 and TRBJ2-7; no firm D call. The germline V and J ends were trimmed by 4 bases and 4 bases, with 14 bases remaining between them. This CDR3 spans 13 amino acids. In germline, CDR1 is DFQATT, CDR2 SNEGSKA (reference sequence).